This TCR beta chain was recovered during a study of blood T cell repertoires in COVID-19. Looking at the study overall: From the United States, Italy and Spain came samples of acute and convalescent COVID-19.

The age range of participants was about 18 to 100 years, with residence in under 25 US areas. Participants' reported clinical history set cohort assignment. Study processing details: Nucleated cell number was recorded as an estimate derived from reference gene primer amplification. Only in-frame clones appear in the TCRdb table, and some are missing; sequencing was by immunoSEQ multiplex PCR. V, J and clone size are taken as reported in that table, and D and trimming were inferred from the DNA itself. The data hold about 330,000 clones, with about 90% observed a single time. Germline V gives CDR1 MDHEN, CDR2 SYDVKM. The CDR3 spans 14 residues. Trimming removed 6 bases from V and 3 bases from J; junction bases left unmatched: 6.

This TCR was recovered from a woman in her twenties or thirties who had recovered from COVID-19. V gene TRBV28 combines with J gene TRBJ2-7; TRBD1 agrees at 9 bases. Sequenced: PBMCs or T cells enriched from blood (not recorded which). The CDR3 nucleotides read TGTGCCAGCAGGGAGTCGGGACAGGGCTACGAGCAGTACTTC. Protein: CASRESGQGYEQYF.